This TCR beta chain came from a study of shared clonotypes between healthy human individuals. This clone was seen only once. Antigen specificity is unknown. Over several immunoSEQ plates, each subset's genomic DNA was distributed in even portions. Clones were read by immunoSEQ multiplex PCR, and TCRdb kept only the in-frame ones, dropping some. The sample has some 500,000 clones, around 96% seen once; the top ten hold about 0.059%. Participating donors were healthy, HIV-negative adults free of recent acute infections or vaccinations. Study-wide results and caveats: Estimated richness was generally greater in naive than memory subsets. Sequencing of the sorted subsets was shown by rarefaction to be incomplete despite large depth.

CDR1 and CDR2 (germline): MDHEN, SYDVKM. The CDR3 runs 21 residues. The ends were cut back, 3 bases at V and 0 bases at J, with 27 bases in the middle. This receptor was taken from a young woman in good health. This chain uses TRBV28 with TRBJ1-5, with no clear D. The sequencing sample was made of naive CD4+ T cells sorted from blood. Subset given: CD45RA+ positively selected. The CDR3 bases are TGTGCCAGCAGTTTCTTAGTTAGGGCGCCAAGGAAGGAAGATAGCAATCAGCCCCAGCATTTT. Its protein product is CASSFLVRAPRKEDSNQPQHF. The full variable domain, with the rest looked up from reference TRBV28 and TRBJ1-5, is DVKVTQSSRYLVKRTGEKVFLECVQDMDHENMFWYRQDPGLGLRLIYFSYDVKMKEKGDIPEGYSVSREKKERFSLILESASTNQTSMYLCASSFLVRAPRKEDSNQPQHFGDGTRLSIL.